This T cell receptor (beta chain) was captured in a study of blood T cells in healthy people across ages. Overall study context: Template switching retrieved approximately one barcoded beta molecule for each two T cells.

Findings of the study overall: Aged donors had fewer naive CD4+ cells and lower diversity than long-lived donors.

Concerning this clonotype: What it recognizes is unknown. One junction end disagrees with the germline gene, perhaps due to a read error.

The CDR3 runs to 16 residues. Germline V gives CDR1 SGHDN, CDR2 FVKESK. A second 7 to 11 cycle PCR used barcoded and J-beta primers. Each CDR3 protein is one row after TCRdb ran MiXCR on the 5' RACE reads. Here the sample spans some 700,000 distinct CDR3 sequences, roughly 41% being singletons. In terms of origin and age, donors were healthy Caucasian individuals from Russia aged about 6 to 90. Specimen: blood. This chain connects TRBV14 to TRBJ1-6, with D unresolved. The origin of this receptor is an older woman in good health. CDR3 DNA: TGTGCCAGCAGCCAAGTAGGGCGGGGAGGGTATTCGCCCCTCCACTTT. Translated: CASSQVGRGGYSPLHF. Supplemented by reference TRBV14 and TRBJ1-6, the full variable domain reads EAGVTQFPSHSVIEKGQTVTLRCDPISGHDNLYWYRRVMGKEIKFLLHFVKESKQDESGMPNNRFLAERTGGTYSTLKVQPAELEDSGVYFCASSQVGRGGYSPLHFGNGTRLTVT.